This T cell receptor (beta chain) stems from a study of shared clonotypes between healthy human individuals. Whole-study context: A donor's plate count was three for CD4 naive and three for CD4 memory; CD8 naive had two and CD8 memory one. Whole-study results and caveats: Naive subsets tended to show greater estimated richness than memory subsets.

The naive CD8 population came from CD45RO-negative cells selected for CCR7, without terminally differentiated effector memory CD45RA+ cells. None of the donors, who were healthy HIV-negative adults, had recently had acute infections or vaccinations. Sorted subsets were amplified in replicate PCRs using around 220 ng DNA, approximately 30,000 T cell genomes. Sequenced by immunoSEQ multiplex PCR; TCRdb stores in-frame clones only, minus some. The repertoire includes some 2.1 million clones, roughly 95% of them detected once, and roughly 1% sits in the top ten. With regard to this clone: Its antigen remains unknown.

The V end lost 6 bases, the J end lost 3 bases, and 10 bases lay between the germline ends. The CDR3 spans 13 residues. Germline assignment: CDR1 MRHNA and CDR2 SNTAGT. V is TRBV6-4 and J is TRBJ2-3; D gene ambiguous. What was sequenced was naive CD8+ T cells sorted from blood. The clonotype comes from a man aged 18 to 30 in good health. CDR3 in amino acids: CASSWTETDTQYF. The CDR3 DNA sequence: TGTGCCAGCAGCTGGACGGAAACAGATACGCAGTATTTT.